The entry below gives a single T cell receptor beta chain sequence along with its context. The antigen remains undetermined. These data come from a study of T cell responses to AZD1222 COVID-19 vaccine. Study-wide findings and caveats: There were repertoire samples only from the period after the peak T cell response. Seropositive at baseline were only a handful of AZD1222 recipients.

Clones were sequenced by immunoSEQ multiplex PCR, and TCRdb holds only the in-frame ones, with some missing. The sample contains 150,000 or so clones, 91% of which appear only once. This CDR3 region has 13 residues. Germline CDR1 is SNHLY and CDR2 is FYNNEI. Trimming removed 5 bases from V and 4 bases from J, with 11 bases in between. V is TRBV2 and J is TRBJ1-1, with D hard to call. The clonotype was recovered from an adult who received the AZD1222 COVID-19 vaccine. The specimen comprised peripheral blood, sampled 28 days after the second AZD1222 dose. The CDR3 region has the DNA TGTGCCAGCAGTCCCGGACGGAGCACTGAAGCTTTCTTT. Translated: CASSPGRSTEAFF.